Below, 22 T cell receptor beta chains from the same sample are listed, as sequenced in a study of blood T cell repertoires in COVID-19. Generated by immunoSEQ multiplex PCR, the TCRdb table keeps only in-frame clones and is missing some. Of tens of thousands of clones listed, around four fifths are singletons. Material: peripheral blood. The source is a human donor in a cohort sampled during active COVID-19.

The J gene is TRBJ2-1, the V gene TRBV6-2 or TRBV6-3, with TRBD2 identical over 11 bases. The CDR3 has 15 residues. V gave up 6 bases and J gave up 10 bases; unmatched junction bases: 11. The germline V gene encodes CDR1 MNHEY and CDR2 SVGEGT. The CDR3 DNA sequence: TGTGCCAGCAGCTCCGGGACTAGCGGAGAGAAGGAGCAGTTCTTC. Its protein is CASSSGTSGEKEQFF.

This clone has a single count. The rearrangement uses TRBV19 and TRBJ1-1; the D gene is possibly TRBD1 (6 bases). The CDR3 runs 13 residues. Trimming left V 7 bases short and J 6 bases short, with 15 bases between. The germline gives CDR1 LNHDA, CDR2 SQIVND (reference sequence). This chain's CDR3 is CASKGQGLAEAFF. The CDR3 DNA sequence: TGTGCCAGTAAAGGCCAGGGGCTGGCTGAAGCTTTCTTT.

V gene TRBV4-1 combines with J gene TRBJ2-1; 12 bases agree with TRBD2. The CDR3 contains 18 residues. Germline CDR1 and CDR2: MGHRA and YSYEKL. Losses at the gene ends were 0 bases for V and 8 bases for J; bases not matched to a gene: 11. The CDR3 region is CASSQEPMTSGSNYEQFF. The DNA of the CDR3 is TGCGCCAGCAGCCAAGAACCTATGACTAGCGGGAGTAACTATGAGCAGTTCTTC.

For the CDR3, the DNA is TGTGCCAGTAGTATGGGACAGGGACGGGGGGGTGAAGCTTTCTTT. Translated, it gives CASSMGQGRGGEAFF. This rearrangement joins TRBV19 to TRBJ1-1, with 9 bases matching TRBD1. V lost 3 bases to trimming and J lost 7 bases; unmatched junction nucleotides: 9. Germline V gene data show CDR1 as LNHDA and CDR2 as SQIVND (reference sequence). This CDR3 is 15 amino acids long.

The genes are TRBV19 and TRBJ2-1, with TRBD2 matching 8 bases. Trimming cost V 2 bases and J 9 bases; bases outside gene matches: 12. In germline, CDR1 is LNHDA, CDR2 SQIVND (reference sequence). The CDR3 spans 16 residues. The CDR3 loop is CASSISPSLAGIEQFF. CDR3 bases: TGTGCCAGTAGTATATCCCCCTCCCTAGCGGGTATTGAGCAGTTCTTC.

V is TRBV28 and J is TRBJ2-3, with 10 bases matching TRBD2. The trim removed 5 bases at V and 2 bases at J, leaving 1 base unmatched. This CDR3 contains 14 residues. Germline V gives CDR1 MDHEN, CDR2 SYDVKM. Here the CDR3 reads CASSLAGVTDTQYF. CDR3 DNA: TGTGCCAGCAGTCTAGCGGGAGTCACAGATACGCAGTATTTT.

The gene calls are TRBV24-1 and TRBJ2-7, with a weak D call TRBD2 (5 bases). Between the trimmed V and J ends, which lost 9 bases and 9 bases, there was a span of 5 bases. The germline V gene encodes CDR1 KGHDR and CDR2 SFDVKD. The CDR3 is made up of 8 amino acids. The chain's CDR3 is CATLAQYF. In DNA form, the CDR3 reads TGTGCCACCCTAGCGCAGTACTTC.

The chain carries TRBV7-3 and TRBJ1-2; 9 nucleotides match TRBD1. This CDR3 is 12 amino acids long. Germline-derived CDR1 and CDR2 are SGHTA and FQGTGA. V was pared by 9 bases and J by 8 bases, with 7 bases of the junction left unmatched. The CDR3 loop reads CASGGQGEGYTF. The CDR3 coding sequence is TGTGCCAGTGGGGGACAGGGTGAGGGCTACACCTTC.

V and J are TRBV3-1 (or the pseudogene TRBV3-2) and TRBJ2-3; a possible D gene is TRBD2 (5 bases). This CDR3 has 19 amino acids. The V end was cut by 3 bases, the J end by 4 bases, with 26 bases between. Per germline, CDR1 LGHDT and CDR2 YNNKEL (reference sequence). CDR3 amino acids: CASSQEVTEVAGFSDTQYF. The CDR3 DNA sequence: TGTGCCAGCAGCCAGGAGGTGACCGAAGTCGCTGGTTTTTCAGATACGCAGTATTTT.

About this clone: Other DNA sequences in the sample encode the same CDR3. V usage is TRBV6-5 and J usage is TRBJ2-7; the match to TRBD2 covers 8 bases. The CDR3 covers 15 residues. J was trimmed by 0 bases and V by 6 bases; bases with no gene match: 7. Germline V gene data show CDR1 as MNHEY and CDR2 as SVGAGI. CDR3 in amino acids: CASSPSGGSSYEQYF. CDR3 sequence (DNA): TGTGCCAGCAGCCCAAGCGGGGGCAGCTCCTACGAGCAGTACTTC.

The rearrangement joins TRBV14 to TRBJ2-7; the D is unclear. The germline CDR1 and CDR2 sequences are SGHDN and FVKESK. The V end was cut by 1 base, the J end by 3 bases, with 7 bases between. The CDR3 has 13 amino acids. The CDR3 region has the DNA TGTGCCAGCAGCCAAGCTCAGGTCTACGAGCAGTACTTC. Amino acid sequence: CASSQAQVYEQYF.

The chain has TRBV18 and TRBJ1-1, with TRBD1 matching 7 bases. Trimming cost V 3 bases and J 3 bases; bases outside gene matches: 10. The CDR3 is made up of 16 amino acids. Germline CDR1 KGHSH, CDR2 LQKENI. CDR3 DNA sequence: TGTGCCAGCTCACCCGACAGGGTTCGGACGCACACTGAAGCTTTCTTT. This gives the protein CASSPDRVRTHTEAFF.

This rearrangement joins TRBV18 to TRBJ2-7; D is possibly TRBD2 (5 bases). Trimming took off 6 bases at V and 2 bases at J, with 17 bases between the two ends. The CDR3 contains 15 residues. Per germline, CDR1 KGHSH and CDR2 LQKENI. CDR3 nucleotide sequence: TGTGCCAGCTCCCCAATTGCGGGTCTCACCTACGAGCAGTACTTC. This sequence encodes CASSPIAGLTYEQYF.

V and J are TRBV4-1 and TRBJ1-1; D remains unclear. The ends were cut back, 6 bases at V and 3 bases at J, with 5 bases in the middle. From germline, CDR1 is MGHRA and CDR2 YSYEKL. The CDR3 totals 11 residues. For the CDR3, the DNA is TGCGCCAGCAGGCGGGACACTGAAGCTTTCTTT. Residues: CASRRDTEAFF.

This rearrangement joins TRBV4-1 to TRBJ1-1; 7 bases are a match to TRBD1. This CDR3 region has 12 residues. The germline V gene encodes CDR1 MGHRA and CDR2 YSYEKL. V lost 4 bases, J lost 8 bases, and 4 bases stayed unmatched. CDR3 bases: TGCGCCAGCAGCCGGGACAGCAGAGAAGCTTTCTTT. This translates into CASSRDSREAFF.

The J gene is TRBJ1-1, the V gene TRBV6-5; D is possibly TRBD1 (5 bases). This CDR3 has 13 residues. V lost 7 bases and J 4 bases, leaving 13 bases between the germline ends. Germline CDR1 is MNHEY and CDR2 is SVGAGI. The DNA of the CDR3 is TGTGCCAGCACCTGGGGTAGGGGCACTGAAGCTTTCTTT. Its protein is CASTWGRGTEAFF.

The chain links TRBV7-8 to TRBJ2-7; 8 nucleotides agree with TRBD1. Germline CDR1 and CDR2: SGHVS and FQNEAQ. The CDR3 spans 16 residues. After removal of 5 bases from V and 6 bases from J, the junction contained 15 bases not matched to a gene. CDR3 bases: TGTGCCAGCAGCCCATCGGACAGGGAGGTCGCGGGCGAGCAGTACTTC. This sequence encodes CASSPSDREVAGEQYF. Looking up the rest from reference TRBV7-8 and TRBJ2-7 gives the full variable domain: GAGVSQSPRYKVAKRGQDVALRCDPISGHVSLFWYQQALGQGPEFLTYFQNEAQLDKSGLPSDRFFAERPEGSVSTLKIQRTQQEDSAVYLCASSPSDREVAGEQYFGPGTRLTVT.

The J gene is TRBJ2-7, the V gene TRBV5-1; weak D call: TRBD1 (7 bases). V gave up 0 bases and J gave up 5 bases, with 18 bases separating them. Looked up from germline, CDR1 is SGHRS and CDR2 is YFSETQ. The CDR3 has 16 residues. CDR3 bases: TGCGCCAGCAGCTTGGACGGCCAGGGGGGTGTAAACGAGCAGTACTTC. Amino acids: CASSLDGQGGVNEQYF.

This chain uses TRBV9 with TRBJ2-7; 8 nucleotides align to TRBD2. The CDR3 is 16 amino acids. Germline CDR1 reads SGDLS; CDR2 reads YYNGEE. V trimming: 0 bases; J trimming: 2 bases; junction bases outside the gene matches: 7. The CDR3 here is CASSVGVGAGAYEQYF. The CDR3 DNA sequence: TGTGCCAGCAGCGTAGGCGTTGGAGCGGGAGCCTACGAGCAGTACTTC.

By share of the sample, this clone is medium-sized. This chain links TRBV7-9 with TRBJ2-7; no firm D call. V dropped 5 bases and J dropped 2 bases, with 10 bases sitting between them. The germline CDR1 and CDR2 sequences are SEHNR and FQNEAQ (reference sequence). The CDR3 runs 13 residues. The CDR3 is CASSAMPPYEQYF. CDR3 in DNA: TGTGCCAGCAGCGCGATGCCACCCTACGAGCAGTACTTC.

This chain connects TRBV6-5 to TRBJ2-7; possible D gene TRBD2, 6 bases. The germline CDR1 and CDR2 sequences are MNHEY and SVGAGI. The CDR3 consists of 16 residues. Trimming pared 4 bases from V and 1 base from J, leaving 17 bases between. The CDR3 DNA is TGTGCCAGCAGTTCCACCTTTAGCGGAAGGTCCTACGAGCAGTACTTC. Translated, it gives CASSSTFSGRSYEQYF.

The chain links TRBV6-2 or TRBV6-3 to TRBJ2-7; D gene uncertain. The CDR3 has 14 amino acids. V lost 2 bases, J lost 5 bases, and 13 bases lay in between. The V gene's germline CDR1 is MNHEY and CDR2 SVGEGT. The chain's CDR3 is CASSYMGPSDEQYF. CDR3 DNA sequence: TGTGCCAGCAGTTACATGGGCCCGTCGGACGAGCAGTACTTC.